The entry that follows covers one T cell receptor (beta chain) sequence. The antigen remains undetermined. The read finishes 3 residues shy of the CDR3 end, and the germline J gene is used to complete it. Trimming removed 3 bases from V and 6 bases from J; junction bases left unmatched: 4. Germline loops: CDR1 ENHRY, CDR2 SYGVKD. This CDR3 region has 14 residues. Dot-blot hybridization genotyped cervical HPV amplified with MY09/MY11 PCR. Only in-frame clones appear in the TCRdb table, and some are missing; sequencing was by immunoSEQ multiplex PCR. The sample totals about 46,000 clones. The data derive from a study of T cells in women clearing cervical HPV infection. Overall study: For cases, blood was sampled a median around 140 days after lesion detection, interquartile range about 80 to 220 days.

Study outcomes and limitations: CIN3+ cases had significantly higher TCR richness than controls; evenness did not differ. Each sample's T-cell count was unknown, possibly confounding richness.

The receptor was derived from a woman between 18 and 75 years old with a cervical HPV16 infection that either progressed to CIN3+ or cleared (not recorded which). The rearrangement uses TRBV10-3 and TRBJ2-2, with 7 bases matching TRBD2. The sequenced sample was blood buffy coat. The sequenced CDR3 bases are TGTGCCATCAGTGAAGCGGGGACTCCCGGGGAG. Translated: CAISEAGTPGE. The complete CDR3 protein is CAISEAGTPGELFF.